This note documents a single T cell receptor (beta chain) sequence. Its antigen remains unidentified. This sample is part of a study of beta chain features in type 1 diabetes. Study-level results: There was a moderate but significant shortening of TCRB CDR3s in all four CD4+ subsets of Type 1 diabetes patients. Using cDNA template may skew counts toward highly expressing activated cells. The naive, central memory and Treg TCRB repertoires showed an apparent similarity that was greater among patients than among healthy donors.

Investigators reverse transcribed all isolated RNA, so they sequenced expressed TCRB transcripts. The repertoire was sequenced with immunoSEQ multiplex PCR; TCRdb's copy has only in-frame clones and lacks some. The repertoire holds 680,000 or so clones, with about an eighth as singletons. The CDR3 spans 16 residues. The germline CDR1 and CDR2 sequences are MGHDK and SYGVNS. The V gene end was trimmed by 2 bases and the J gene end by 2 bases; junction bases not matched to a gene: 7. Sequenced sample: naive CD4+ T cells from blood. The chain couples TRBV25-1 to TRBJ2-7; TRBD1 matches 9 bases. The receptor's source is a young man with type 1 diabetes. In nucleotides, the CDR3 is TGTGCCAGCAGTGAACGCCCGGGACAGGGTCCCTACGAGCAGTACTTC. It specifies CASSERPGQGPYEQYF.